This T cell receptor beta chain was obtained from a study of blood T cell repertoires in COVID-19. The data were produced by immunoSEQ multiplex PCR, yet TCRdb's version contains in-frame clones alone and is incomplete. The sample comprises some 200,000 clones, almost 90% of which are singletons, and around 1.5% rests with the top ten. Germline CDR1 reads WNHNN; CDR2 reads SYGVQD (reference sequence). The CDR3 loop spans 13 amino acids. Trimming shortened V by 0 bases and J by 5 bases, and 8 bases separated the two germline ends. The chain links TRBV10-1 to TRBJ2-7; D is perhaps TRBD1 (5 bases). The clonotype comes from a man in his late teens or twenties with active or convalescent COVID-19. The source material was peripheral blood. This CDR3 is CASSESEQDEQYF. Written as DNA, the CDR3 is TGCGCCAGCAGTGAGTCGGAACAGGACGAGCAGTACTTC.